This entry lists 26 T cell receptor beta chains sequenced from one sample in a study of post-analysis software for immune sequencing data. Unique molecular identifiers tagged the TCR beta cDNA libraries. MiXCR, applied by TCRdb to the PCR reads, yields one record per CDR3 protein. The table lists approximately 440,000 distinct CDR3 sequences, approximately 45% of them singletons. Study-wide results and caveats: TRBV5-6, TRBV5-1 and TRBV20-1 were among roughly 5 TRBV segments more frequent in patients than controls.

What these receptors recognize is not known. What was sequenced was blood. Source of these receptors: a girl aged 10 to 17 with multiple sclerosis.

The chain uses TRBV20-1 and TRBJ2-1, with 11 bases matching TRBD2. The CDR3 runs to 14 residues. V lost 1 base, J lost 7 bases, and 3 bases stayed unmatched. CDR1 and CDR2 from the germline V gene are DFQATT and SNEGSKA (reference sequence). As DNA, the CDR3 is TGCAGTGCTAGAGGGGTAGCGGGAGGGAATGAGCAGTTCTTC. Translation: CSARGVAGGNEQFF.

CDR3 DNA sequence: TGTGCCAGCAGCTTAGATCGACAGAGCTATGGCTACACCTTC. This translates into CASSLDRQSYGYTF. The gene calls are TRBV7-8 and TRBJ1-2, with TRBD1 as a possible D gene (5 bases). Germline V gene data show CDR1 as SGHVS and CDR2 as FQNEAQ. The length of the CDR3 is 14 residues. Trimming removed 1 base from V and 4 bases from J, with 10 bases in between.

This clonotype was picked up many times. The chain uses TRBV4-2 and TRBJ2-7, with a possible D match to TRBD2 (5 bases). Trimming left V 0 bases short and J 2 bases short, with 5 bases between. The CDR3 sequence is 13 residues long. Germline V gene lookup returns CDR1 LGHNA and CDR2 YNFKEQ. The chain's CDR3 is CASSQDGTYEQYF. CDR3 in DNA: TGTGCCAGCAGCCAAGACGGGACCTACGAGCAGTACTTC.

This clonotype was found a few times. The chain carries TRBV5-1 and TRBJ1-1; unclear D gene. V lost 3 bases, J lost 5 bases, and 11 bases lay in between. Germline CDR1 and CDR2: SGHRS and YFSETQ. The length of the CDR3 is 13 residues. CDR3 protein: CASSSLYATEAFF. CDR3 coding DNA: TGCGCCAGCAGCTCTTTATATGCGACTGAAGCTTTCTTT. The full variable domain, rest sourced from reference TRBV5-1 and TRBJ1-1, is KAGVTQTPRYLIKTRGQQVTLSCSPISGHRSVSWYQQTPGQGLQFLFEYFSETQRNKGNFPGRFSGRQFSNSRSEMNVSTLELGDSALYLCASSSLYATEAFFGQGTRLTVV.

The V and J genes are TRBV5-1 and TRBJ2-1; TRBD2 aligns across 11 bases. Germline CDR1 SGHRS, CDR2 YFSETQ. This CDR3 has 17 amino acids. J lost 2 bases, V lost 4 bases, and 8 bases had no gene match. CDR3: CASSPIAGGPPYNEQFF. CDR3 nucleotides: TGCGCCAGCAGCCCTATAGCGGGAGGGCCCCCCTACAATGAGCAGTTCTTC.

The sample holds a few counts of this clonotype. CDR3 loop: CASSLDGTAHSYEQYF. The CDR3 region has the DNA TGTGCCAGCAGCTTAGACGGGACAGCACACTCCTACGAGCAGTACTTC. J is TRBJ2-7 and V is TRBV7-2; 7 bases map to TRBD1. CDR1 and CDR2 (germline): SGHTA, FQGNSA. The CDR3 has 16 residues. J gave up 0 bases and V 1 base, and 6 bases lay outside the gene matches.

This clonotype has only one observation. The chain joins TRBV13 to TRBJ1-2; the match to TRBD1 covers 11 bases. The V gene end was trimmed by 0 bases and the J gene end by 5 bases; junction bases not matched to a gene: 8. The germline V gene has CDR1 PRHDT and CDR2 FYEKMQ (reference sequence). The CDR3 sequence is 17 residues long. DNA of the CDR3: TGTGCCAGCAGCTTAGGAGGCGGGACAGGGGGGCCATATGGCTACACCTTC. Its protein product is CASSLGGGTGGPYGYTF.

The chain carries TRBV29-1 and TRBJ1-2; perhaps TRBD1 as D (5 bases). Trimming cost V 1 base and J 4 bases, with 16 bases left between them. The CDR3 has 15 residues. The V gene's germline CDR1 is SQVTM and CDR2 ANQGSEA. The CDR3 loop reads CSVEVRRQGIYGYTF. The CDR3 nucleotides are TGCAGCGTTGAAGTGCGAAGGCAGGGAATCTATGGCTACACCTTC.

In its sample, this clonotype was seen a few times. This rearrangement joins TRBV6-6 to TRBJ2-1; perhaps D is TRBD1 or TRBD2 (5 bases each). The CDR3 has 14 residues. Per the germline V gene, CDR1 is MNHNY and CDR2 is SVGAGI (reference sequence). The V and J ends lost 8 bases and 4 bases respectively, with 15 bases between them. CDR3 protein: CASAGGTRYNEQFF. The DNA for the CDR3 is TGTGCCAGCGCTGGGGGAACTCGGTACAATGAGCAGTTCTTC.

The rearrangement joins TRBV24-1 to TRBJ2-1; 8 bases agree with TRBD1. There are 16 residues in the CDR3. The V and J ends lost 3 bases and 0 bases, in that order; junction bases with no gene match: 3. Looked up from germline, CDR1 is KGHDR and CDR2 is SFDVKD. The CDR3 DNA follows: TGTGCCACCAGTGATCGGACAGGGAGCTCCTACAATGAGCAGTTCTTC. The encoded protein is CATSDRTGSSYNEQFF.

This clonotype has just a few counts. The gene calls are TRBV20-1 and TRBJ2-1; TRBD2 is a possible D gene (6 bases). The length of the CDR3 is 16 residues. V was trimmed by 6 bases and J by 0 bases, leaving 18 bases between them. Germline CDR1 and CDR2: DFQATT and SNEGSKA (reference sequence). The chain's CDR3 is CSAETGTPSSYNEQFF. CDR3 nucleotides: TGCAGTGCAGAGACGGGGACTCCAAGCTCCTACAATGAGCAGTTCTTC.

As DNA, the CDR3 is TGCAGTGCTAGACCCGACGGTGTTTATGAGCAGTTCTTC. Amino acids: CSARPDGVYEQFF. The rearrangement links TRBV20-1 to TRBJ2-1; no reliable D call. Germline CDR1 is DFQATT and CDR2 is SNEGSKA (reference sequence). The CDR3 is 13 residues long. With 2 bases removed from V and 8 bases from J, the gap between germline ends came to 13 bases.

Of note for this clonotype: A much larger clone lies one base from this, so it may be a read error. CDR3 residues: CASSVERVSNTQYF. Here the CDR3 DNA reads TGTGCCAGCAGTGTTGAGAGGGTTTCAAATACGCAGTATTTT. The rearrangement uses TRBV12-3 or TRBV12-4 and TRBJ2-3; perhaps TRBD2 as D (5 bases). The length of the CDR3 is 14 residues. V shed 5 bases and J shed 7 bases, with 16 bases lying between them.

This clonotype has a handful of counts. This rearrangement joins TRBV20-1 to TRBJ2-1; D call uncertain. With 6 bases removed from V and 6 bases from J, the gap between germline ends came to 15 bases. Germline-derived CDR1 and CDR2 are DFQATT and SNEGSKA (reference sequence). The CDR3 length is 13 residues. The CDR3 DNA reads TGCAGTGCCAGAAAGGGCACTATCAATGAGCAGTTCTTC. This codes for CSARKGTINEQFF.

This clonotype was counted between two and nine times. This rearrangement joins TRBV7-8 to TRBJ2-3, with 7 bases aligning to TRBD1. V gave up 5 bases and J gave up 14 bases; unmatched junction bases: 7. CDR3 size: 11 residues. The V gene's germline CDR1 is SGHVS and CDR2 FQNEAQ. The CDR3 spells CASSRPGTVYF. CDR3 nucleotide sequence: TGTGCCAGCAGCCGGCCCGGGACAGTGTATTTT.

This clonotype was found a few times. The genes are TRBV5-1 and TRBJ1-4; no firm D call. Germline loops: CDR1 SGHRS, CDR2 YFSETQ. The length of the CDR3 is 15 residues. V shed 3 bases and J shed 0 bases, with 9 bases lying between them. The CDR3 DNA follows: TGCGCCAGCAGCTCGATCGAAGCAACTAATGAAAAACTGTTTTTT. Translated: CASSSIEATNEKLFF.

This clonotype was seen a few times. This chain links TRBV5-1 with TRBJ2-7, with D maybe TRBD1 (5 bases). This CDR3 comprises 15 residues. With 0 bases removed from V and 3 bases from J, the gap between germline ends came to 13 bases. Germline lookup yields CDR1 SGHRS and CDR2 YFSETQ. The CDR3 region has the DNA TGCGCCAGCAGCTTGGATGGGGCGATGGGCTACGAGCAGTACTTC. Translating gives CASSLDGAMGYEQYF. The entire variable domain, with the rest obtained from reference TRBV5-1 and TRBJ2-7, is as follows: KAGVTQTPRYLIKTRGQQVTLSCSPISGHRSVSWYQQTPGQGLQFLFEYFSETQRNKGNFPGRFSGRQFSNSRSEMNVSTLELGDSALYLCASSLDGAMGYEQYFGPGTRLTVT.

This clonotype has more than one count but fewer than ten. The V call is TRBV7-9, the J call TRBJ1-4; D not resolved. Germline CDR1 is SEHNR and CDR2 is FQNEAQ (reference sequence). Trimming took off 3 bases at V and 7 bases at J, with 12 bases between the two ends. CDR3 length: 14 residues. CDR3 amino acids: CASSLDSAGEKLFF. CDR3 nucleotide sequence: TGTGCCAGCAGCTTGGACTCAGCGGGTGAAAAACTGTTTTTT.

This clonotype was counted a few times. The J gene is TRBJ1-2, the V gene TRBV9, with a weak D call TRBD1 (6 bases). The CDR3 is 14 amino acids. The germline V and J ends were trimmed by 5 bases and 8 bases, with 19 bases remaining between them. Germline CDR1 reads SGDLS; CDR2 reads YYNGEE. CDR3 amino acids: CASSAGRGERGYTF. The CDR3 DNA sequence: TGTGCCAGCAGTGCCGGGAGGGGGGAGCGCGGCTACACCTTC. The full variable domain, rest sourced from reference TRBV9 and TRBJ1-2, is DSGVTQTPKHLITATGQRVTLRCSPRSGDLSVYWYQQSLDQGLQFLIQYYNGEERAKGNILERFSAQQFPDLHSELNLSSLELGDSALYFCASSAGRGERGYTFGSGTRLTVV.

This chain uses TRBV20-1 with TRBJ2-1; D is perhaps TRBD2 (6 bases). V dropped 0 bases and J dropped 4 bases, with 13 bases sitting between them. The germline gives CDR1 DFQATT, CDR2 SNEGSKA (reference sequence). This CDR3 spans 15 amino acids. Here the CDR3 reads CSARDPGDPYNEQFF. CDR3 bases: TGCAGTGCTAGAGATCCGGGGGACCCATACAATGAGCAGTTCTTC.

The chain couples TRBV27 to TRBJ2-1, with TRBD2 identical over 11 bases. V was clipped by 4 bases and J by 2 bases; unmatched bases: 4. This CDR3 contains 16 residues. The germline V gene encodes CDR1 MNHEY and CDR2 SMNVEV (reference sequence). The CDR3 here is CASSSLSGRAYNEQFF. For the CDR3, the DNA is TGTGCCAGCAGTTCCCTTAGCGGGAGGGCCTACAATGAGCAGTTCTTC.

The CDR3 is CSARYNRGLVYGYTF. Written as DNA, the CDR3 is TGCAGTGCTAGATATAACAGGGGGCTGGTCTATGGCTACACCTTC. This chain connects TRBV20-1 to TRBJ1-2; 9 positions match TRBD1. The ends lost 2 bases at V and 4 bases at J; junction bases unmatched: 8. In germline, CDR1 is DFQATT, CDR2 SNEGSKA (reference sequence). There are 15 residues in the CDR3.

This clonotype was detected a few times. V and J are TRBV7-9 and TRBJ2-1; D assignment may be TRBD1 or TRBD2 (5 bases each). V shed 7 bases and J shed 7 bases, with 20 bases lying between them. Looked up from germline, CDR1 is SEHNR and CDR2 is FQNEAQ (reference sequence). There are 15 residues in the CDR3. As DNA, the CDR3 is TGTGCCAGCACCTTCGAGGGGACGGAGGATAATGAGCAGTTCTTC. Its translation is CASTFEGTEDNEQFF. The whole variable domain, filled in from reference TRBV7-9 and TRBJ2-1, reads DTGVSQNPRHKITKRGQNVTFRCDPISEHNRLYWYRQTLGQGPEFLTYFQNEAQLEKSRLLSDRFSAERPKGSFSTLEIQRTEQGDSAMYLCASTFEGTEDNEQFFGPGTRLTVL.

J is TRBJ2-1 and V is TRBV9; D is unclear. Looked up from germline, CDR1 is SGDLS and CDR2 is YYNGEE. The CDR3 covers 14 residues. V lost 0 bases and J 3 bases, leaving 7 bases between the germline ends. The CDR3 region is CASSVGTVYNEQFF. The CDR3 DNA follows: TGTGCCAGCAGCGTAGGGACGGTCTACAATGAGCAGTTCTTC.

This clonotype occurred a few times. The genes are TRBV9 and TRBJ2-1; TRBD2 matches at 8 bases. Germline V gene lookup returns CDR1 SGDLS and CDR2 YYNGEE. Trimming removed 4 bases from V and 4 bases from J; junction bases left unmatched: 10. CDR3 length: 16 residues. The CDR3 DNA is TGTGCCAGCAGCCTACTCACTAGCGGCGAGTACAATGAGCAGTTCTTC. Protein product: CASSLLTSGEYNEQFF. Drawing the rest from reference TRBV9 and TRBJ2-1, the complete variable domain is DSGVTQTPKHLITATGQRVTLRCSPRSGDLSVYWYQQSLDQGLQFLIQYYNGEERAKGNILERFSAQQFPDLHSELNLSSLELGDSALYFCASSLLTSGEYNEQFFGPGTRLTVL.

This clonotype has a handful of counts. This chain links TRBV7-9 with TRBJ2-7; no definite D call. V dropped 5 bases and J dropped 3 bases, with 5 bases sitting between them. The CDR3 consists of 11 residues. Germline V gives CDR1 SEHNR, CDR2 FQNEAQ (reference sequence). The CDR3 is CASSQFYEQYF. The CDR3 nucleotides are TGTGCCAGCAGCCAATTCTACGAGCAGTACTTC. Looking up the rest from reference TRBV7-9 and TRBJ2-7 gives the full variable domain: DTGVSQNPRHKITKRGQNVTFRCDPISEHNRLYWYRQTLGQGPEFLTYFQNEAQLEKSRLLSDRFSAERPKGSFSTLEIQRTEQGDSAMYLCASSQFYEQYFGPGTRLTVT.